Listed here are 31 T cell receptor beta chains from one sample, sequenced in a study of T-cell reconstitution after alpha-beta-depleted transplantation in children. Molecular barcoding with unique molecular identifiers was used for the TCRbeta library. Using its own MiXCR run on the PCR reads, TCRdb lists one record per CDR3 protein. In the table there are about 100,000 distinct CDR3 sequences, about 6% of which are singletons. Source: PBMCs, mostly from graft donor cells, taken 60 days after TCRalphabeta/CD19-depleted stem cell transplant. The source of these receptors is a female patient aged 2-10 years who had a stem cell transplant for Fanconi anemia, so the T cells may come from the graft donor.

This clonotype came up many times. This chain uses TRBV10-1 with TRBJ2-1, with TRBD2 matching over 11 bases. Germline trimming cut 8 bases from V and 8 bases from J; bases unmatched to any gene: 5. Germline CDR1 is WNHNN and CDR2 is SYGVQD (reference sequence). The CDR3 contains 13 residues. In DNA, the CDR3 is TGCGCCAGCGGGACTAGCGGAGGTCATGAGCAGTTCTTC. Protein sequence: CASGTSGGHEQFF.

This clonotype has a single count. A read error may explain this, as a much larger clone is one base away. The chain is built from TRBV5-1 and TRBJ2-7; TRBD2 matches 7 bases. Germline V gene lookup returns CDR1 SGHRS and CDR2 YFSETQ. This CDR3 spans 15 amino acids. The chain's CDR3 is CASTLVGSSGYEQYF. DNA of the CDR3: TGCGCCAGCACCTTGGTCGGGTCTAGCGGCTACGAGCAGTACTTC. The entire variable domain, with the rest obtained from reference TRBV5-1 and TRBJ2-7, is as follows: KAGVTQTPRYLIKTRGQQVTLSCSPISGHRSVSWYQQTPGQGLQFLFEYFSETQRNKGNFPGRFSGRQFSNSRSEMNVSTLELGDSALYLCASTLVGSSGYEQYFGPGTRLTVT.

This chain links TRBV5-1 with TRBJ1-4, with unresolved D. CDR1 is SGHRS and CDR2 is YFSETQ in the germline V gene. V dropped 4 bases and J dropped 8 bases, with 15 bases sitting between them. The CDR3 has 14 residues. CDR3 DNA: TGCGCCAGCAGCCCCTATTCTACCAAAGAAAAACTGTTTTTT. Translating it yields CASSPYSTKEKLFF. Supplemented by reference TRBV5-1 and TRBJ1-4, the full variable domain reads KAGVTQTPRYLIKTRGQQVTLSCSPISGHRSVSWYQQTPGQGLQFLFEYFSETQRNKGNFPGRFSGRQFSNSRSEMNVSTLELGDSALYLCASSPYSTKEKLFFGSGTQLSVL.

The chain has TRBV12-3 or TRBV12-4 and TRBJ2-1; 8 positions match TRBD1. Unmatched junction bases numbered 6, after V lost 6 bases and J lost 5 bases. CDR3 size: 14 residues. The CDR3 here is CASRPPDRDNEQFF. The DNA of the CDR3 is TGTGCCAGCAGACCCCCGGACAGGGACAATGAGCAGTTCTTC.

J is TRBJ2-5 and V is TRBV20-1; D is ambiguous. The CDR3 runs 11 residues. V was clipped by 8 bases and J by 5 bases, with 12 bases between them. CDR1 is DFQATT, CDR2 SNEGSKA, per germline (reference sequence). CDR3 DNA sequence: TGCAGTCCCAACCCTCAGGAGACCCAGTACTTC. Its protein is CSPNPQETQYF.

Comments on this clonotype: The CDR3 does not end in the conserved phenylalanine or tryptophan, so this is likely a read error. The chain recombines TRBV6-1 with TRBJ1-1, with a weak D call TRBD1 (5 bases). Per the germline V gene, CDR1 is MNHNS and CDR2 is SASEGT. The V gene lost 4 bases and the J gene lost 4 bases, with 10 bases spanning the gap. The CDR3 is made up of 13 amino acids. CDR3 DNA sequence: TGTGCCAGCAGTGTTGGGGGGAGCACTGAAGCTTTCTCT. As protein: CASSVGGSTEAFS.

This sequence joins TRBV7-3 and TRBJ2-1; D remains ambiguous. The CDR3 extends over 13 amino acids. The germline V gene encodes CDR1 SGHTA and CDR2 FQGTGA. Trimming removed 1 base from V and 7 bases from J, with 8 bases in between. CDR3 nucleotides: TGTGCCAGCAGCTTAAACCAGGCGAATGAGCAGTTCTTC. Residues: CASSLNQANEQFF. The full variable domain, completed using reference TRBV7-3 and TRBJ2-1, is GAGVSQTPSNKVTEKGKYVELRCDPISGHTALYWYRQSLGQGPEFLIYFQGTGAADDSGLPNDRFFAVRPEGSVSTLKIQRTERGDSAVYLCASSLNQANEQFFGPGTRLTVL.

This clonotype was counted ten times or more. The CDR3 coding sequence is TGTGCCACCAAGGTCGGGACAGGGGTAGATACGCAGTATTTT. Amino acid sequence: CATKVGTGVDTQYF. This sequence joins TRBV27 and TRBJ2-3; 10 nucleotides align to TRBD1. The CDR3 has 14 residues. The ends lost 10 bases at V and 5 bases at J; junction bases unmatched: 9. Germline CDR1 is MNHEY and CDR2 is SMNVEV (reference sequence).

There are many counts of this clonotype. The genes are TRBV10-3 and TRBJ1-5, with a tentative D call TRBD1 (6 bases). This CDR3 contains 14 residues. Trimming removed 11 bases at V and 4 bases at J, with 18 bases between. From germline, CDR1 is ENHRY and CDR2 SYGVKD. DNA for the CDR3: TGTGCCCTCCCGGGGGCGCGGCGGAATCAGCCCCAGCATTTT. This sequence encodes CALPGARRNQPQHF.

This clonotype was observed a handful of times. This CDR3 reads CASSLEVGFGGISGNIQYF. The CDR3 coding sequence is TGTGCCAGCAGCTTAGAGGTTGGGTTTGGCGGGATTAGCGGAAACATTCAGTACTTC. J is TRBJ2-4 and V is TRBV11-2, with TRBD2 as a possible D gene (6 bases). Trimming removed 0 bases at V and 6 bases at J, with 24 bases between. This CDR3 is built from 19 residues. The germline V gene has CDR1 SGHAT and CDR2 FQNNGV.

This clonotype was picked up many times. CDR3 nucleotides: TGTGCCAGCAGCCTCCTAGGTTCTGGGGCCAACGTCCTGACTTTC. It yields the protein CASSLLGSGANVLTF. J is TRBJ2-6 and V is TRBV7-3; D unclear. Per the germline V gene, CDR1 is SGHTA and CDR2 is FQGTGA. The V end was cut by 5 bases, the J end by 1 base, with 9 bases between. The CDR3 loop spans 15 amino acids.

The sample holds a few counts of this clonotype. For the CDR3, the DNA is TGCGCCAGCAGTCCTCCGGGACTAGCGGGAGGTAGGAATGAGCAGTTCTTC. Protein: CASSPPGLAGGRNEQFF. The chain recombines TRBV10-1 with TRBJ2-1, with 15 bases that match TRBD2. V shed 5 bases, J shed 7 bases, and the junction held 9 bases outside the gene matches. This CDR3 has 17 residues. Germline values: CDR1 WNHNN, CDR2 SYGVQD (reference sequence).

A remark on this clonotype: At one end, the junction sequence differs from germline, possibly due to a read error. The CDR3 DNA sequence: TGTAGTGCTAGAAAGCCGGGACGAAGGGGACATACGCAGTATTTT. Amino acids: CSARKPGRRGHTQYF. This rearrangement joins TRBV20-1 to TRBJ2-3; the D gene could be TRBD1 or TRBD2 (5 bases each). CDR3 size: 15 residues. Germline CDR1 is DFQATT and CDR2 is SNEGSKA (reference sequence).

This clonotype showed up many times. CDR3 DNA sequence: TGCGCCAGCAGCACTTATGGACAGGGCAAAATTGGATGGTACCAAGAGACCCAGTACTTC. Translated: CASSTYGQGKIGWYQETQYF. The rearrangement links TRBV5-1 to TRBJ2-5, with 8 nucleotides matching TRBD1. The length of the CDR3 is 20 residues. Germline CDR1 reads SGHRS; CDR2 reads YFSETQ. J lost 0 bases, V lost 4 bases, and 20 bases had no gene match.

This clonotype has a count of ten or more. This rearrangement joins TRBV29-1 to TRBJ2-3; weak D call: TRBD1 (6 bases). With 5 bases removed from V and 2 bases from J, the gap between germline ends came to 11 bases. CDR1 is SQVTM and CDR2 is ANQGSEA in the germline V gene. This CDR3 is built from 13 residues. The CDR3 spells CSVRGSHTDTQYF. Here the CDR3 DNA reads TGCAGCGTTAGGGGGTCCCACACAGATACGCAGTATTTT.

This chain connects TRBV11-1 to TRBJ1-5; tentative D call: TRBD1 (6 bases). Trimming shortened V by 5 bases and J by 0 bases, and 20 bases separated the two germline ends. The length of the CDR3 is 18 residues. Per germline, CDR1 SGHAT and CDR2 FQDESV (reference sequence). CDR3 coding DNA: TGTGCCAGCAGCCAAGGGGGGGGCTCCTCTTCTAGCAATCAGCCCCAGCATTTT. Amino acid sequence: CASSQGGGSSSSNQPQHF.

This clonotype was detected many times. The J gene is TRBJ1-5, the V gene TRBV28; D call uncertain. This CDR3 spans 11 amino acids. Trimming stripped 6 bases from V and 6 bases from J, with 6 bases between. Germline CDR1 reads MDHEN; CDR2 reads SYDVKM. CDR3 sequence (DNA): TGTGCCAGCAGAGGTGCTCAGCCCCAGCATTTT. As protein: CASRGAQPQHF.

The table lists this clonotype with many counts. This chain joins TRBV30 and TRBJ2-1; D unclear. V lost 5 bases and J lost 2, with 1 base in between. The CDR3 is 10 amino acids. Germline V gives CDR1 GTSNPN, CDR2 SVGIG (reference sequence). The DNA of the CDR3 is TGTGCCTGGGCCTACAATGAGCAGTTCTTC. This sequence encodes CAWAYNEQFF.

This clonotype has only a few counts. The chain employs TRBV7-9 and TRBJ1-2; D gene uncertain. Germline CDR1 is SEHNR and CDR2 is FQNEAQ (reference sequence). CDR3 size: 13 residues. Trimming removed 5 bases from V and 2 bases from J, with 9 bases in between. CDR3 nucleotides: TGTGCCAGCAGCCGGGTCGAGAACTATGGCTACACCTTC. Translated, it gives CASSRVENYGYTF.

This clonotype was seen only a few times. The V gene is TRBV7-6, the J gene TRBJ1-1, with 8 bases fitting TRBD1. The CDR3 sequence is 16 residues long. Losses at the gene ends were 1 base for V and 1 base for J; bases not matched to a gene: 5. From germline, CDR1 is SGHVS and CDR2 FNYEAQ. The CDR3 nucleotides read TGTGCCAGCAGCTTAGGCCCAGGGGGCAAGAACACTGAAGCTTTCTTT. Its translation is CASSLGPGGKNTEAFF.

This clonotype was recorded a few times. The chain carries TRBV21-1 and TRBJ2-7. TRBV21-1 is described as a pseudogene. The CDR3 runs 15 residues. CDR3 nucleotides: TGTGCCAGCAGCAAAGCGGAACAGGGCTGCTACGAGCAGTACGTC. Amino acid sequence: CASSKAEQGCYEQYV.

This clonotype has a count of ten or more. The CDR3 DNA is TGCGCCAGCAGCTTGAAGGTGGGGGCTAGCGACTACGAGCAGTACTTC. Encoded protein: CASSLKVGASDYEQYF. The chain carries TRBV5-1 and TRBJ2-7; D tentatively reads TRBD1 or TRBD2 (6 bases each). Deletions cut 1 base from V and 3 bases from J, with 17 bases between. This CDR3 spans 16 amino acids. Germline-derived CDR1 and CDR2 are SGHRS and YFSETQ.

A few counts support this clonotype. The chain employs TRBV12-3 or TRBV12-4 and TRBJ1-5; D not certain. The CDR3 is made up of 12 amino acids. V dropped 3 bases and J dropped 7 bases, with 7 bases sitting between them. The CDR3 DNA is TGTGCCAGCAGTTTGAATGGGCAGCCCCAGCATTTT. Protein product: CASSLNGQPQHF.

This clonotype was counted a few times. The V gene is TRBV28, the J gene TRBJ1-5; no clear D gene. This CDR3 is 14 amino acids long. Between the trimmed V and J ends, which lost 5 bases and 3 bases, there was a span of 11 bases. Germline V gives CDR1 MDHEN, CDR2 SYDVKM. The CDR3 DNA follows: TGTGCCAGCAGTCCGGAGTGGTACAATCAGCCCCAGCATTTT. Its protein is CASSPEWYNQPQHF. The full variable domain, completed using reference TRBV28 and TRBJ1-5, is DVKVTQSSRYLVKRTGEKVFLECVQDMDHENMFWYRQDPGLGLRLIYFSYDVKMKEKGDIPEGYSVSREKKERFSLILESASTNQTSMYLCASSPEWYNQPQHFGDGTRLSIL.

This clonotype has at least ten counts. V and J are TRBV10-2 and TRBJ2-1, with 10 positions matching TRBD2. This CDR3 region has 17 residues. Looked up from germline, CDR1 is WSHSY and CDR2 is SAAADI. Losses at the gene ends were 5 bases for V and 3 bases for J; bases not matched to a gene: 10. The CDR3 DNA sequence: TGCGCCAGCAGTCTAGCGGGAGAGACTGGCCTCTACAATGAGCAGTTCTTC. Its translation is CASSLAGETGLYNEQFF.

This clonotype has at least ten counts. V is TRBV28 and J is TRBJ1-5; 8 bases fit TRBD1. V trimming: 6 bases; J trimming: 2 bases; junction bases outside the gene matches: 9. CDR1 MDHEN and CDR2 SYDVKM come from the germline V gene. The CDR3 loop spans 16 amino acids. CDR3 in DNA: TGTGCCAGCAGCCCTCGCAGGGGGCTCGGCAATCAGCCCCAGCATTTT. Its translation is CASSPRRGLGNQPQHF. Drawing the rest from reference TRBV28 and TRBJ1-5, the complete variable domain is DVKVTQSSRYLVKRTGEKVFLECVQDMDHENMFWYRQDPGLGLRLIYFSYDVKMKEKGDIPEGYSVSREKKERFSLILESASTNQTSMYLCASSPRRGLGNQPQHFGDGTRLSIL.

There are a few counts of this clonotype. The genes are TRBV30 and TRBJ2-2; D not resolved. The germline gives CDR1 GTSNPN, CDR2 SVGIG (reference sequence). V gave up 3 bases and J gave up 0 bases, with 8 bases separating them. CDR3 length: 14 amino acids. The CDR3 reads CAWRPYSNTGELFF. The CDR3 bases are TGTGCCTGGAGACCTTATTCGAACACCGGGGAGCTGTTTTTT.

This clonotype is categorized as medium-sized. The V call is TRBV3-1, the J call TRBJ2-5; D remains unclear. The V end was cut by 0 bases, the J end by 4 bases, with 3 bases between. This CDR3 is 12 amino acids long. Germline V gives CDR1 LGHDT, CDR2 YNNKEL (reference sequence). CDR3 DNA sequence: TGTGCCAGCAGCCAAGATTTAGAGACCCAGTACTTC. Translated, it gives CASSQDLETQYF.

This clonotype was seen ten or more times. The chain links TRBV2 to TRBJ2-6; possibly TRBD1 for D (6 bases). The germline V gene has CDR1 SNHLY and CDR2 FYNNEI. The CDR3 is 15 residues long. Between the trimmed V and J ends, which lost 4 bases and 2 bases, there was a span of 9 bases. Here the CDR3 reads CASSANRAGANVLTF. CDR3 coding DNA: TGTGCCAGCAGTGCTAACAGGGCTGGGGCCAACGTCCTGACTTTC.

This clonotype was counted many times. The chain uses TRBV7-3 and TRBJ2-7, with 10 bases aligning to TRBD2. From germline, CDR1 is SGHTA and CDR2 FQGTGA. V was clipped by 1 base and J by 3 bases; unmatched bases: 9. The CDR3 runs 17 residues. Written as DNA, the CDR3 is TGTGCCAGCAGCTTAATTCTAGCGGGAGTGGAGTTCTACGAGCAGTACTTC. As protein: CASSLILAGVEFYEQYF.

The chain couples TRBV6-5 to TRBJ2-5, with TRBD2 identical over 7 bases. The V gene's germline CDR1 is MNHEY and CDR2 SVGAGI. This CDR3 spans 18 amino acids. With V trimmed by 3 bases and J by 5 bases, 18 bases remained unmatched. The CDR3 nucleotides are TGTGCCAGCAGTTATCACCCAGGACCAGAAGCGGGGCTTGAGACCCAGTACTTC. Translation: CASSYHPGPEAGLETQYF.